Listed here are 21 T cell receptor beta chains from one sample, sequenced in a study of neurological immune-mediated disorders. TCRdb analysed the 5' RACE reads with MiXCR anew, one entry per CDR3 protein. The data contain approximately 60,000 distinct CDR3 sequences, 3.5% to 4.5% of them singletons. Material for sequencing was PBMCs. The receptors shown here come from a man aged 50-59 years with multiple sclerosis.

This clonotype showed up many times. This chain links TRBV7-2 with TRBJ1-4, with D possibly matching TRBD1 (5 bases). Germline V CDR1 and CDR2: SGHTA, FQGNSA. The V end lost 1 base, the J end lost 1 base, and 7 bases lay between the germline ends. The CDR3 consists of 15 residues. The CDR3, as DNA: TGTGCCAGCAGCTTAGGGGGGGGAACTAATGAAAAACTGTTTTTT. Protein: CASSLGGGTNEKLFF. Using reference TRBV7-2 and TRBJ1-4 for the parts outside the CDR3, the full variable domain is GAGVSQSPSNKVTEKGKDVELRCDPISGHTALYWYRQSLGQGLEFLIYFQGNSAPDKSGLPSDRFSAERTGGSVSTLTIQRTQQEDSAVYLCASSLGGGTNEKLFFGSGTQLSVL.

This clonotype appeared many times. The V call is TRBV4-1, the J call TRBJ1-5; 7 nucleotides line up with TRBD1. The V gene end was trimmed by 3 bases and the J gene end by 6 bases; junction bases not matched to a gene: 8. The CDR3 is 15 amino acids. Germline V lookup: CDR1 MGHRA, CDR2 YSYEKL. CDR3 residues: CASSQGDSVVQPQHF. CDR3 nucleotide sequence: TGCGCCAGCAGCCAGGGGGACAGCGTGGTTCAGCCCCAGCATTTT.

This clonotype was observed at least ten times. This chain uses TRBV13 with TRBJ2-5, with unresolved D. CDR1 and CDR2 from the germline V gene are PRHDT and FYEKMQ (reference sequence). The CDR3 is made up of 12 amino acids. V was cut by 2 bases and J by 0 bases, with 1 base left in between. CDR3 sequence: CASSLNQETQYF. Here the CDR3 DNA reads TGTGCCAGCAGCTTAAACCAAGAGACCCAGTACTTC.

This clonotype was counted ten times or more. This chain uses TRBV20-1 with TRBJ1-5; D not resolved. Germline-derived CDR1 and CDR2 are DFQATT and SNEGSKA (reference sequence). The germline V and J ends were trimmed by 1 base and 9 bases, with 7 bases remaining between them. The CDR3 totals 11 residues. CDR3 DNA sequence: TGCAGTGCTAGAGTTATGGGGCCCCAGCATTTT. Its translation is CSARVMGPQHF.

The chain joins TRBV5-1 to TRBJ2-6; TRBD1 might be the D (7 bases). Germline CDR1 SGHRS, CDR2 YFSETQ. The length of the CDR3 is 18 residues. V lost 0 bases, J lost 1 base, and 14 bases lay in between. The CDR3 spells CASSLVSRGVSGANVLTF. Here the CDR3 DNA reads TGCGCCAGCAGCTTGGTTTCCAGGGGGGTATCTGGGGCCAACGTCCTGACTTTC.

This clonotype was picked up many times. The genes are TRBV3-1 and TRBJ2-5, with 10 nucleotides matching TRBD2. Trimming at V came to 6 bases and at J to 5 bases, leaving 18 bases not matched to a gene. Germline-derived CDR1 and CDR2 are LGHDT and YNNKEL (reference sequence). CDR3 length: 18 amino acids. CDR3 protein: CASSRPGGLAEVGETQYF. The DNA for the CDR3 is TGTGCCAGCAGTCGCCCCGGAGGACTAGCGGAGGTGGGTGAGACCCAGTACTTC.

This clonotype has at least ten counts. The chain combines TRBV5-5 with TRBJ2-5, with D perhaps matching TRBD1 or TRBD2 (5 bases each). Trimming left V 3 bases short and J 3 bases short, with 21 bases between. Germline CDR1 SGHKS, CDR2 YYEKEE (reference sequence). The CDR3 consists of 17 residues. The CDR3 reads CASSSPGHGRREETQYF. The CDR3 nucleotides read TGTGCCAGCAGCTCCCCAGGACATGGAAGGCGGGAAGAGACCCAGTACTTC.

This clonotype was observed at least ten times. In DNA form, the CDR3 reads TGTGCCAGCAGGCAAAGGCCGATTACACAAGAGACCCAGTACTTC. Protein sequence: CASRQRPITQETQYF. The V call is TRBV6-5, the J call TRBJ2-5; D gene uncertain. This CDR3 comprises 15 residues. The V end was cut by 6 bases, the J end by 2 bases, with 16 bases between. The germline CDR1 and CDR2 sequences are MNHEY and SVGAGI.

This clonotype showed up many times. The gene calls are TRBV4-1 and TRBJ2-5; a possible D gene is TRBD2 (6 bases). Trimming shortened V by 4 bases and J by 2 bases, and 11 bases separated the two germline ends. The CDR3 runs to 14 residues. The germline gives CDR1 MGHRA, CDR2 YSYEKL. The CDR3: CASSRPGLQETQYF. In nucleotides, the CDR3 is TGCGCCAGCAGCCGACCGGGACTGCAAGAGACCCAGTACTTC.

This clonotype appeared many times. V is TRBV7-8 and J is TRBJ1-5, with D unresolved. The CDR3 is 14 amino acids. The germline gives CDR1 SGHVS, CDR2 FQNEAQ. Between the trimmed V and J ends, which lost 3 bases and 2 bases, there was a span of 8 bases. The CDR3: CASSFSSGNQPQHF. The CDR3, as DNA: TGTGCCAGCAGCTTTAGTTCAGGCAATCAGCCCCAGCATTTT.

At least ten counts were recorded for this clonotype. The chain joins TRBV5-1 to TRBJ1-2, with unresolved D. The ends were cut back, 0 bases at V and 2 bases at J, with 14 bases in the middle. Looked up from germline, CDR1 is SGHRS and CDR2 is YFSETQ. This CDR3 has 16 residues. The CDR3 nucleotides are TGCGCCAGCAGCTTGGCCTGGCGGGTTAGCAACTATGGCTACACCTTC. Its protein product is CASSLAWRVSNYGYTF.

With respect to this clonotype: At one end, the junction sequence differs from germline, possibly due to a read error. The chain recombines TRBV20-1 with TRBJ1-3; D remains ambiguous. The CDR3 is 15 residues long. Germline loops: CDR1 DFQATT, CDR2 SNEGSKA (reference sequence). This chain's CDR3 is CSARPRRGSGKTIYF. The CDR3 bases are TGCAGTGCTAGACCCCGCCGGGGTTCTGGAAAAACCATATATTTT.

This clonotype was found many times. The chain carries TRBV20-1 and TRBJ2-2; 9 bases map to TRBD2. The germline CDR1 and CDR2 sequences are DFQATT and SNEGSKA (reference sequence). The length of the CDR3 is 15 residues. Trimming removed 1 base from V and 5 bases from J; junction bases left unmatched: 5. The CDR3 nucleotides read TGCAGTGCTAGAGTGCCTAGCGGGGCTACCGGGGAGCTGTTTTTT. Translation gives CSARVPSGATGELFF.

This clonotype was picked up many times. The J gene is TRBJ2-2, the V gene TRBV20-1; 11 bases align to TRBD2. The CDR3 totals 18 residues. The germline V gene has CDR1 DFQATT and CDR2 SNEGSKA (reference sequence). With V trimmed by 2 bases and J by 6 bases, 14 bases remained unmatched. The CDR3 region is CSARPPQGSGGASGELFF. The CDR3 DNA is TGCAGTGCTAGACCCCCCCAGGGTAGCGGGGGGGCCTCCGGGGAGCTGTTTTTT.

This clonotype was seen many times. The rearrangement uses TRBV4-1 and TRBJ1-4, with TRBD1 as a possible D gene (6 bases). The germline V and J ends were trimmed by 1 base and 7 bases, with 16 bases remaining between them. The CDR3 runs 16 residues. Germline loops: CDR1 MGHRA, CDR2 YSYEKL. The DNA of the CDR3 is TGCGCCAGCAGCCAAGGGGGCCCGGACAGTTTTGAAAAACTGTTTTTT. Its translation is CASSQGGPDSFEKLFF.

The sample holds many counts of this clonotype. The chain uses TRBV6-5 and TRBJ2-5; 9 bases match TRBD1. This CDR3 has 16 residues. Germline CDR1 is MNHEY and CDR2 is SVGAGI. V trimming: 5 bases; J trimming: 5 bases; junction bases outside the gene matches: 12. CDR3 DNA sequence: TGTGCCAGCAGTGAATTGGGACAGGGCAGGTTGGAGACCCAGTACTTC. Translating it yields CASSELGQGRLETQYF.

This clonotype was recorded many times. The chain links TRBV7-2 to TRBJ2-2; no firm D call. The CDR3 is 13 residues long. Per germline, CDR1 SGHTA and CDR2 FQGNSA. V lost 8 bases to trimming and J lost 1 base, with 8 bases between them. The CDR3 DNA is TGTGCCAGCGGGGTCGGGAACACCGGGGAGCTGTTTTTT. Amino acids: CASGVGNTGELFF.

Ten or more counts support this clonotype. The V call is TRBV20-1, the J call TRBJ1-5; a possible D gene is TRBD1 (5 bases). The V gene lost 0 bases and the J gene lost 5 bases, with 17 bases spanning the gap. Per the germline V gene, CDR1 is DFQATT and CDR2 is SNEGSKA (reference sequence). This CDR3 has 16 amino acids. The CDR3 protein is CSARDGGPRGYQPQHF. For the CDR3, the DNA is TGCAGTGCTAGAGATGGGGGACCAAGGGGATATCAGCCCCAGCATTTT.

This clonotype was seen repeatedly, ten times or more. V and J are TRBV2 and TRBJ2-3; D is uncertain. The ends were cut back, 4 bases at V and 0 bases at J, with 8 bases in the middle. The length of the CDR3 is 14 residues. In germline, CDR1 is SNHLY, CDR2 FYNNEI. CDR3 sequence reads: CASSVTFSTDTQYF. CDR3 in DNA: TGTGCCAGCAGTGTGACTTTCAGCACAGATACGCAGTATTTT.

There are a few counts of this clonotype. A much larger clone differs by one base, so this may be a read error. The chain is built from TRBV7-8 and TRBJ2-7, with unresolved D. The CDR3 is made up of 13 amino acids. V lost 1 base to trimming and J lost 2 bases, with 6 bases between them. From germline, CDR1 is SGHVS and CDR2 FQNEAQ. DNA of the CDR3: TGTGCCAGCAGCTTAGAAAAGACCTACGAGCAGTACTTC. As protein: CASSLEKTYEQYF. The complete variable domain, with remaining parts taken from reference TRBV7-8 and TRBJ2-7, reads GAGVSQSPRYKVAKRGQDVALRCDPISGHVSLFWYQQALGQGPEFLTYFQNEAQLDKSGLPSDRFFAERPEGSVSTLKIQRTQQEDSAVYLCASSLEKTYEQYFGPGTRLTVT.

This clonotype was seen repeatedly, ten times or more. This sequence joins TRBV12-3 or TRBV12-4 and TRBJ1-2; 12 bases map to TRBD1. This CDR3 comprises 18 residues. After removal of 4 bases from V and 1 base from J, the junction contained 10 bases not matched to a gene. CDR3 protein: CASSSRDRGRVSNYGYTF. As DNA, the CDR3 is TGTGCCAGCAGTTCCCGGGACAGGGGGCGGGTTAGTAACTATGGCTACACCTTC.